This TCR beta chain was sequenced during a study of blood T cell repertoires in COVID-19. Whole-study context: Acute and convalescent COVID-19 specimens originated in the United States, Italy and Spain. The analysed material was cDNA or gDNA that came from T cells, B-cell-depleted T cells, or PBMCs.

With 5 bases clipped from V and 2 bases from J, the junction kept 3 bases outside the gene matches. Germline loops: CDR1 SNHLY, CDR2 FYNNEI. The CDR3 runs to 15 residues. A Seattle source enrolled patients during active infection and followed them longitudinally. In the authors' workflow: The authors estimated nucleated cell counts from reference gene primer amplification. The protocol was immunoSEQ multiplex PCR, while the TCRdb copy is restricted to in-frame clones and leaves out a portion. That table gives V, J and clone size, and the DNA gave D and trimming. Altogether 25,000 to 35,000 clones are present, 85% to 95% being singletons, with the ten largest covering 0.75% to 0.85%.

The specimen sequenced was peripheral blood. This receptor was obtained from a woman between 70 and 85 years old with COVID-19, enrolled during active disease. The rearrangement uses TRBV2 and TRBJ2-2; 9 bases are shared with TRBD1. As DNA, the CDR3 is TGTGCCAGCAGTTGGACAGGGGTCAACACCGGGGAGCTGTTTTTT. Translating gives CASSWTGVNTGELFF.